The 21 T cell receptor beta chains in this list originate from one sample, sequenced in a study of cytomegalovirus exposure and HLA in healthy donors (dated 2017 in TCRdb). The library was obtained by the immunoSEQ multiplex PCR assay. The multiplex PCR relied on a mix of 60 forward primers for TCR Vbeta segments and 13 reverse primers for TCR Jbeta segments. TCRdb retrieved this table from immuneACCESS and kept in-frame rearrangements only. Not all clones are present; in checked studies, unresolved V genes account for under half, and no reason is known for the remainder. This sample gives approximately 80,000 clones in total; approximately 69% of them show up just once. Approximately 20% of the sample belongs to the ten largest clones. The sequencing sample was made of PBMCs. All receptors come from a man younger than 40 in good health and CMV-seropositive.

The chain is built from TRBV6-1 and TRBJ1-5, with D perhaps matching TRBD1 (6 bases). The CDR3 has 17 amino acids. Germline CDR1 reads MNHNS; CDR2 reads SASEGT. Trimming pared 4 bases from V and 7 bases from J, leaving 23 bases between. The DNA for the CDR3 is TGTGCCAGCAGTGGGTCGGGGCAGGGGCGAATCGAGCAGCCCCAGCATTTT. The encoded protein is CASSGSGQGRIEQPQHF.

This rearrangement joins TRBV9 to TRBJ2-7; TRBD2 agrees at 13 bases. The trim removed 4 bases at V and 2 bases at J, leaving 3 bases unmatched. CDR3 length equals 15 residues. CDR1 is SGDLS, CDR2 YYNGEE, per germline. The CDR3 sequence: CASSPGTSGAYEQYF. For the CDR3, the DNA is TGTGCCAGCAGCCCCGGGACTAGCGGGGCCTACGAGCAGTACTTC.

The chain is built from TRBV7-8 and TRBJ2-3; 7 nucleotides match TRBD2. V shed 6 bases, J shed 1 base, and the junction held 16 bases outside the gene matches. Looked up from germline, CDR1 is SGHVS and CDR2 is FQNEAQ. The CDR3 has 18 residues. CDR3 region: CASRMVGGRALGTDTQYF. CDR3 bases: TGTGCCAGCAGGATGGTTGGAGGGAGGGCCCTGGGCACAGATACGCAGTATTTT. Supplemented by reference TRBV7-8 and TRBJ2-3, the full variable domain reads GAGVSQSPRYKVAKRGQDVALRCDPISGHVSLFWYQQALGQGPEFLTYFQNEAQLDKSGLPSDRFFAERPEGSVSTLKIQRTQQEDSAVYLCASRMVGGRALGTDTQYFGPGTRLTVL.

The V call is TRBV28, the J call TRBJ1-1, with D perhaps TRBD1 (6 bases). Germline V lookup: CDR1 MDHEN, CDR2 SYDVKM. This CDR3 has 16 amino acids. With 4 bases removed from V and 5 bases from J, the gap between germline ends came to 20 bases. This CDR3 is CASSSRVRGWGTEAFF. CDR3 DNA: TGTGCCAGCAGTTCCCGCGTCAGGGGCTGGGGGACTGAAGCTTTCTTT.

V usage is TRBV5-1 and J usage is TRBJ1-4, with 7 nucleotides matching TRBD1. The germline gives CDR1 SGHRS, CDR2 YFSETQ. Trimming removed 3 bases from V and 5 bases from J; junction bases left unmatched: 4. This CDR3 contains 14 residues. The DNA for the CDR3 is TGCGCCAGCAGCTCGGGACAGATAAATGAAAAACTGTTTTTT. It yields the protein CASSSGQINEKLFF.

The table lists this clone with a few counts. The chain links TRBV7-9 to TRBJ2-7; 12 bases map to TRBD2. The J segment lost 6 bases and the V segment lost 2 bases, leaving 8 bases of the junction unmatched. Germline V lookup: CDR1 SEHNR, CDR2 FQNEAQ (reference sequence). This CDR3 has 16 amino acids. The CDR3 DNA follows: TGTGCCAGCAGCTTAACCCTAGCGGGGGGGTCAGGCGAGCAGTACTTC. Translation: CASSLTLAGGSGEQYF.

DNA for the CDR3: TGTGCCAGTAGTATAGGGAGCTCTGGAAACACCATATATTTT. Protein: CASSIGSSGNTIYF. The rearrangement links TRBV19 to TRBJ1-3, with D unclear. Germline values: CDR1 LNHDA, CDR2 SQIVND (reference sequence). The CDR3 sequence is 14 residues long. V lost 1 base and J 0 bases, leaving 4 bases between the germline ends.

The chain employs TRBV2 and TRBJ2-1; maybe TRBD2 (5 bases). In germline, CDR1 is SNHLY, CDR2 FYNNEI. The CDR3 contains 11 residues. Trimming left V 6 bases short and J 9 bases short, with 9 bases between. CDR3 sequence (DNA): TGTGCCAGCAGACGGGGTATTGAGCAGTTCTTC. Protein product: CASRRGIEQFF.

This sequence joins TRBV7-9 and TRBJ1-4, with no clear D. Germline CDR1 reads SEHNR; CDR2 reads FQNEAQ (reference sequence). The CDR3 consists of 15 residues. Trimming took 1 base from V and 8 from J, leaving 14 bases between them. The CDR3 loop is CASSLDRRAGEKLFF. CDR3 DNA: TGTGCCAGCAGCTTAGATCGACGGGCGGGGGAAAAACTGTTTTTT.

The chain joins TRBV10-3 to TRBJ2-1; perhaps TRBD2 as D (5 bases). V dropped 0 bases and J dropped 1 base, with 13 bases sitting between them. The CDR3 spans 17 residues. Germline CDR1 and CDR2: ENHRY and SYGVKD. CDR3 in amino acids: CAISESTGGRSYNEQFF. The CDR3 DNA is TGTGCCATCAGTGAGTCTACGGGCGGGCGATCCTACAATGAGCAGTTCTTC.

The chain has TRBV5-1 and TRBJ2-2, with 8 nucleotides matching TRBD2. The trim removed 1 base at V and 7 bases at J, leaving 9 bases unmatched. The CDR3 contains 16 residues. Per the germline V gene, CDR1 is SGHRS and CDR2 is YFSETQ. DNA for the CDR3: TGCGCCAGCAGCTTGCAACGGGGGGGCCTCGGCGGGGAGCTGTTTTTT. As protein: CASSLQRGGLGGELFF.

This rearrangement joins TRBV5-1 to TRBJ2-5, with TRBD1 matching 8 bases. The V and J ends lost 7 bases and 4 bases, in that order; junction bases with no gene match: 0. The germline gives CDR1 SGHRS, CDR2 YFSETQ. The CDR3 covers 11 residues. CDR3 in DNA: TGCGCCAGCCAGGGGGCAGAGACCCAGTACTTC. Amino acid sequence: CASQGAETQYF.

This rearrangement joins TRBV2 to TRBJ2-7, with D possibly matching TRBD2 (5 bases). Germline V gene lookup returns CDR1 SNHLY and CDR2 FYNNEI. V lost 4 bases to trimming and J lost 8 bases, with 9 bases between them. The CDR3 is 11 amino acids. In nucleotides, the CDR3 is TGTGCCAGCAGTGCTAGGAGGAAGCAGTACTTC. It codes for CASSARRKQYF.

The rearrangement uses TRBV6-5 and TRBJ2-7, with D maybe TRBD2 (5 bases). CDR3 size: 14 residues. V lost 6 bases and J 5 bases, leaving 17 bases between the germline ends. Germline loops: CDR1 MNHEY, CDR2 SVGAGI. The CDR3 here is CASRIDPMGDEQYF. Here the CDR3 DNA reads TGTGCCAGCAGGATCGATCCCATGGGAGACGAGCAGTACTTC.

The chain recombines TRBV27 with TRBJ2-1, with TRBD1 matching 11 bases. V lost 5 bases, J lost 7 bases, and 4 bases stayed unmatched. CDR3 length equals 14 residues. Germline V gives CDR1 MNHEY, CDR2 SMNVEV (reference sequence). CDR3 coding DNA: TGTGCCAGCAGTCGCCGGGACAGGGGGAATGAGCAGTTCTTC. This codes for CASSRRDRGNEQFF.

This chain uses TRBV5-1 with TRBJ2-5, with 8 bases fitting TRBD2. There are 14 residues in the CDR3. Germline CDR1 SGHRS, CDR2 YFSETQ. V was clipped by 3 bases and J by 3 bases; unmatched bases: 4. CDR3 loop: CASSYLSGEETQYF. The DNA of the CDR3 is TGCGCCAGCAGCTACCTTAGCGGGGAAGAGACCCAGTACTTC.

This clone was seen more than once but under ten times. V and J are TRBV7-9 and TRBJ1-4; a possible D gene is TRBD1 (5 bases). The germline V and J ends were trimmed by 4 bases and 5 bases, with 11 bases remaining between them. CDR3 length: 14 residues. The germline CDR1 and CDR2 sequences are SEHNR and FQNEAQ (reference sequence). The CDR3 region is CASSSTVWNEKLFF. As DNA, the CDR3 is TGTGCCAGCAGCTCGACAGTCTGGAATGAAAAACTGTTTTTT.

Only a few counts were recorded for this clone. The V and J genes are TRBV6-6 and TRBJ1-4, with D unclear. Germline assignment: CDR1 MNHNY and CDR2 SVGAGI (reference sequence). The CDR3 spans 13 residues. V was shortened by 5 bases and J by 8 bases, with 12 bases between the two germline ends. DNA for the CDR3: TGTGCCAGCAGTGCGGGTAACGAGGAAAAACTGTTTTTT. This encodes CASSAGNEEKLFF.

In this sample, this clone turned up a few times. The chain is built from TRBV27 and TRBJ2-1; 7 nucleotides align to TRBD1. Germline V gene lookup returns CDR1 MNHEY and CDR2 SMNVEV (reference sequence). The CDR3 extends over 15 amino acids. Trimming cost V 3 bases and J 8 bases; bases outside gene matches: 10. The chain's CDR3 is CASSFVATGLDEQFF. For the CDR3, the DNA is TGTGCCAGCAGTTTTGTGGCGACAGGGTTGGATGAGCAGTTCTTC.

The chain joins TRBV5-6 to TRBJ2-7; 9 positions agree with TRBD1. This CDR3 region has 14 residues. J lost 6 bases, V lost 0 bases, and 4 bases had no gene match. The germline V gene encodes CDR1 SGHDT and CDR2 YYEEEE. The CDR3 coding sequence is TGTGCCAGCAGCTTGGAGGGACAGGGTGTCGAGCAGTACTTC. Translation: CASSLEGQGVEQYF.

CDR3 in amino acids: CAWRDRGLETQYF. CDR3 DNA: TGTGCCTGGAGGGACAGGGGACTAGAGACCCAGTACTTC. This sequence joins TRBV30 and TRBJ2-5, with 9 nucleotides matching TRBD1. Per germline, CDR1 GTSNPN and CDR2 SVGIG (reference sequence). The ends lost 3 bases at V and 4 bases at J; junction bases unmatched: 3. CDR3 length: 13 amino acids.